A single sample is the source of the 12 T cell receptor beta chains below, sequenced in a study of T cells after yellow fever vaccination (dated by TCRdb to about 2019). The treatment or condition label of this sample denotes: live attenuated yellow fever vaccine strain. The method behind the library was 5' RACE. The reads were generated on an Illumina HiSeq 2500. TCRdb reworked the public reads: Q25 trimming with fastp, MiXCR clone assembly, productive beta chains retained. Rows are unified per CDR3 protein, each entry keeping the most common DNA and genes. This sample comprises a few hundred thousand distinct CDR3 sequences, 7% to 10% of them detected only once. The ten largest account for about 16% of the sample. The specimen comprised PBMCs, sampled 45 days after the first yellow fever vaccination. These receptor sequences come from a man aged 18 to 29 who received the YFV17D yellow fever vaccine.

A few counts support this clonotype. The rearrangement uses TRBV4-3 and TRBJ2-5, with TRBD1 identical over 10 bases. With 1 base clipped from V and 5 bases from J, the junction kept 1 base outside the gene matches. Looked up from germline, CDR1 is LGHNA and CDR2 is YSLEER. The CDR3 totals 14 residues. CDR3 protein: CASSQGQGAETQYF. As DNA, the CDR3 is TGCGCCAGCAGCCAAGGACAGGGGGCCGAGACCCAGTACTTC.

The sample holds a few counts of this clonotype. The chain recombines TRBV12-3 or TRBV12-4 with TRBJ1-2; possibly TRBD1 for D (6 bases). V lost 0 bases, J lost 7 bases, and 15 bases lay in between. The CDR3 spans 15 residues. The CDR3 bases are TGTGCCAGCAGTTTAGCTTCATTACAGGGCCCTGGCTACACCTTC. Its translation is CASSLASLQGPGYTF.

The CDR3 here is CSAAEANEKLFF. The CDR3 DNA reads TGCAGTGCGGCGGAGGCTAATGAAAAACTGTTTTTT. This chain uses TRBV20-1 with TRBJ1-4, with D uncertain. CDR1 and CDR2 (germline): DFQATT, SNEGSKA (reference sequence). CDR3 length: 12 residues. The V end lost 6 bases, the J end lost 3 bases, and 8 bases lay between the germline ends.

In this sample, this clonotype turned up a few times. This chain uses TRBV7-9 with TRBJ2-3; 7 bases match TRBD2. Germline CDR1 is SEHNR and CDR2 is FQNEAQ (reference sequence). The J segment lost 2 bases and the V segment lost 3 bases, leaving 8 bases of the junction unmatched. This CDR3 contains 16 residues. The CDR3: CASSFGGGGTTDTQYF. DNA of the CDR3: TGTGCCAGCAGCTTCGGCGGCGGGGGTACCACAGATACGCAGTATTTT.

This clonotype showed up just a few times. This sequence joins TRBV29-1 and TRBJ1-4, with D hard to call. Germline V gene data show CDR1 as SQVTM and CDR2 as ANQGSEA. CDR3 length: 15 residues. V lost 3 bases and J 2 bases, leaving 13 bases between the germline ends. The CDR3 sequence is CSVDAGLGTNEKLFF. In DNA, the CDR3 is TGCAGCGTTGATGCTGGGCTAGGGACTAATGAAAAACTGTTTTTT.

This clonotype was found many times. The chain couples TRBV12-3 or TRBV12-4 to TRBJ2-2; D is unresolved. The germline V and J ends were trimmed by 3 bases and 6 bases, with 5 bases remaining between them. The CDR3 totals 12 residues. The CDR3 here is CASSFRPGELFF. The CDR3 bases are TGTGCCAGCAGTTTCCGGCCCGGGGAGCTGTTTTTT.

This clonotype occurred a few times. This chain uses TRBV7-9 with TRBJ2-7; 8 nucleotides line up with TRBD1. Unmatched junction bases numbered 5, after V lost 5 bases and J lost 2 bases. Germline loops: CDR1 SEHNR, CDR2 FQNEAQ (reference sequence). The CDR3 contains 14 residues. The CDR3 nucleotides are TGTGCCAGCAGCCGGACAGGGCCTACCTACGAGCAGTACTTC. Its protein product is CASSRTGPTYEQYF.

This clonotype has at least ten counts. The chain carries TRBV11-2 and TRBJ2-5, with TRBD2 identical over 13 bases. This CDR3 contains 16 residues. Germline lookup yields CDR1 SGHAT and CDR2 FQNNGV. The V and J ends lost 6 bases and 2 bases, in that order; junction bases with no gene match: 6. The CDR3 loop reads CASSLLAGGRQETQYF. CDR3 bases: TGTGCCAGCAGTTTACTAGCGGGGGGGCGGCAAGAGACCCAGTACTTC.

In this sample, this clonotype turned up a few times. This chain connects TRBV12-5 to TRBJ2-3; the D gene is possibly TRBD2 (5 bases). Germline CDR1 reads LGHNT; CDR2 reads FRNRAP. Trimming pared 10 bases from V and 0 bases from J, leaving 14 bases between. This CDR3 has 14 residues. CDR3 protein: CATSGAESTDTQYF. The CDR3 region has the DNA TGTGCTACCTCTGGAGCGGAGAGCACAGATACGCAGTATTTT.

This chain uses TRBV7-2 with TRBJ2-7; perhaps D is TRBD1 or TRBD2 (5 bases each). Germline assignment: CDR1 SGHTA and CDR2 FQGNSA. V was shortened by 0 bases and J by 5 bases, with 11 bases between the two germline ends. CDR3 size: 14 residues. DNA of the CDR3: TGTGCCAGCAGCTTAGCGTTAGGGACCCACGAGCAGTACTTC. This sequence encodes CASSLALGTHEQYF.

This clonotype was counted between two and nine times. The chain is built from TRBV5-4 and TRBJ1-1; D may be TRBD1 (6 bases). V lost 1 base and J 5 bases, leaving 12 bases between the germline ends. The V gene's germline CDR1 is SGHNT and CDR2 YYREEE (reference sequence). The CDR3 is made up of 14 amino acids. The chain's CDR3 is CASSLNQGRTEAFF. CDR3 nucleotides: TGTGCCAGCAGCTTGAACCAGGGGCGTACTGAAGCTTTCTTT.

This clonotype was observed many times. This chain links TRBV7-9 with TRBJ2-7, with 7 bases identical to TRBD1. The CDR3 has 16 amino acids. CDR1 and CDR2 from the germline V gene are SEHNR and FQNEAQ (reference sequence). V shed 5 bases, J shed 0 bases, and the junction held 10 bases outside the gene matches. The CDR3 is CASSATGDRGSYEQYF. In DNA form, the CDR3 reads TGTGCCAGCAGCGCGACCGGGGACAGAGGCTCCTACGAGCAGTACTTC. The full variable domain, rest sourced from reference TRBV7-9 and TRBJ2-7, is DTGVSQNPRHKITKRGQNVTFRCDPISEHNRLYWYRQTLGQGPEFLTYFQNEAQLEKSRLLSDRFSAERPKGSFSTLEIQRTEQGDSAMYLCASSATGDRGSYEQYFGPGTRLTVT.